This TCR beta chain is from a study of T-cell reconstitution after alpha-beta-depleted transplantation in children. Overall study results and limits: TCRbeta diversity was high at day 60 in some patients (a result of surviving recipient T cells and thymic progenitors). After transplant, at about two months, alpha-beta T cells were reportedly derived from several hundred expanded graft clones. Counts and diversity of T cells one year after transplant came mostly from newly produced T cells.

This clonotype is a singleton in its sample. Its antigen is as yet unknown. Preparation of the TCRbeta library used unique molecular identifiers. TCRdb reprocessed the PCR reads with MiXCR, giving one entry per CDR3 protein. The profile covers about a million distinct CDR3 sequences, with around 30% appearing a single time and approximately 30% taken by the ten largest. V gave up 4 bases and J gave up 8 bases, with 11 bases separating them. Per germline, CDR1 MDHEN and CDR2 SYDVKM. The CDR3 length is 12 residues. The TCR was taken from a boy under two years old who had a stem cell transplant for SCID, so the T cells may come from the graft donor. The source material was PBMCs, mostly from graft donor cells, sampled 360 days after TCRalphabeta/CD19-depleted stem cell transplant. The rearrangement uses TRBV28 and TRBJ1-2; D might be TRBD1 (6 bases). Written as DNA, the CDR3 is TGTGCCAGCAGTTGGGGGCGTGGAGGCTACACCTTC. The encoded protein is CASSWGRGGYTF.